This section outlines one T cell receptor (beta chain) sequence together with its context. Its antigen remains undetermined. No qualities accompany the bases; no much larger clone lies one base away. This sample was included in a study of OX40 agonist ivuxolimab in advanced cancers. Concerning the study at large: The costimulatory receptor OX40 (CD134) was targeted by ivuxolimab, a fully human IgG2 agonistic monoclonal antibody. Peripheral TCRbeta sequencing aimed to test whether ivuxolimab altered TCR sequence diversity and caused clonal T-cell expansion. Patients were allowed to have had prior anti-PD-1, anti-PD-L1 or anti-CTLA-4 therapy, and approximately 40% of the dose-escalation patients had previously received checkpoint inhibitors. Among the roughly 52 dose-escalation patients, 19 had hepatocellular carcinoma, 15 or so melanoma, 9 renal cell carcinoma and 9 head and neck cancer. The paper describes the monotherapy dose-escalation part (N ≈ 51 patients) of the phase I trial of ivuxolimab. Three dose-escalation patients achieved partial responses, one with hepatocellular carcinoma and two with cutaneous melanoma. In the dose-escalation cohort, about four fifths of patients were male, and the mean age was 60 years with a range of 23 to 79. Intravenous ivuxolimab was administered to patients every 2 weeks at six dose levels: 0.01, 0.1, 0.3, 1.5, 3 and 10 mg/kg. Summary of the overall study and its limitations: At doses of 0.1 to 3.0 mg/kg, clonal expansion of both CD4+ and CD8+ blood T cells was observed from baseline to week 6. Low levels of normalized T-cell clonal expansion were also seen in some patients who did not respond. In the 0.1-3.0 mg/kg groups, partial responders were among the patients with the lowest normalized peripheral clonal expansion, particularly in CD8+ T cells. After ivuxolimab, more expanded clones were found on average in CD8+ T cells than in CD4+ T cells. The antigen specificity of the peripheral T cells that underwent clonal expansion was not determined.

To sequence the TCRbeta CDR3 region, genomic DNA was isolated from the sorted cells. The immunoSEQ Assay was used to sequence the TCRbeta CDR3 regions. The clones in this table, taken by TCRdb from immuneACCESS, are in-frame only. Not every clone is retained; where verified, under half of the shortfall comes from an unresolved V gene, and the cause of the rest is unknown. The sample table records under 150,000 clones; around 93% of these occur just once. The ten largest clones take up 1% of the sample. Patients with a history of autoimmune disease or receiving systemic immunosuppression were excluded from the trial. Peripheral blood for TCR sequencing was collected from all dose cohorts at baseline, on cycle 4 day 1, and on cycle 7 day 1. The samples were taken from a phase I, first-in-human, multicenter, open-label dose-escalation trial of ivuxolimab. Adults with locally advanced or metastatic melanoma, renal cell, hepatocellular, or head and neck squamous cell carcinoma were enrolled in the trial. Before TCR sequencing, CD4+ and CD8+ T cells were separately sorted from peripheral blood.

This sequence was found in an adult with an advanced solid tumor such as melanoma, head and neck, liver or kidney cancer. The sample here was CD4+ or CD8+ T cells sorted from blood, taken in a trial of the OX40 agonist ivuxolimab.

At the DNA level, the sequence is TGTGCCAGCATTACAGAGAGCTTAGGAAACACCATATATTTT. The encoded protein is CASITESLGNTIYF. The chain joins TRBV6-5 to TRBJ1-3; the D gene cannot be named for sure. The CDR3, from cysteine to phenylalanine, totals 14 residues. CDR3 DNA only is kept here, 42 bases in frame from base 1. Reading the germline V gene gives CDR1 MNHEY and CDR2 SVGAGI. Trimming costs V 7 bases and J 4 bases, and their ends lie 14 bases apart.